This T cell receptor (beta chain) was sequenced during a study of blood T cells in healthy people across ages. The use of a sample-barcoded 5' primer and a J-beta primer mix characterized a second PCR of about 7 to 12 cycles. MiXCR, applied by TCRdb to the 5' RACE reads, yields one record per CDR3 protein. This sample has about 1 million distinct CDR3 sequences; 45% occur once, and the top ten carry approximately 19%. Trimming cost V 5 bases and J 6 bases; bases outside gene matches: 3. CDR3 size: 13 residues. Germline assignment: CDR1 DFQATT and CDR2 SNEGSKA (reference sequence). This clonotype came up a few times.

This receptor was taken from a woman aged 60 to 75 in good health. Sequenced: blood. The chain couples TRBV20-1 to TRBJ2-1; 11 bases agree with TRBD2. CDR3 amino acids: CSASGLAGNEQFF. CDR3 sequence (DNA): TGCAGTGCTTCCGGACTAGCGGGCAATGAGCAGTTCTTC.